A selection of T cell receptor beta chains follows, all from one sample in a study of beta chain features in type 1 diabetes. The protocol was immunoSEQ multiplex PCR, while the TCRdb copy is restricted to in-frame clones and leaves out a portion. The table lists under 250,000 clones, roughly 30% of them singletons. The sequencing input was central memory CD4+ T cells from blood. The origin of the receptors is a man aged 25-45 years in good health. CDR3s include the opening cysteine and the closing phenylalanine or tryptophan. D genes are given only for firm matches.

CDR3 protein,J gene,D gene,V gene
CASSSTSGELETQYF,TRBJ2-5,TRBD2,TRBV11-3
CASSPGRLGRTETQYF,TRBJ2-5,-,TRBV2
CASREALDSPLHF,TRBJ1-6,-,TRBV6-1
CAWSVYSGTGGQPQHF,TRBJ1-5,TRBD1,TRBV30
CASSLGQGYDEQFF,TRBJ2-1,TRBD1,TRBV5-1
CASSPVGRRGPTDTQYF,TRBJ2-3,-,TRBV4-1
CAWSPGDTQYF,TRBJ2-3,-,TRBV30
CASSLYGNEQFF,TRBJ2-1,-,TRBV5-6
CASSVTSGGASADTQYF,TRBJ2-3,TRBD2,TRBV4-1
CAWSVGGSPAHQYF,TRBJ2-3,TRBD2,TRBV30
CASSLRLARVEQFF,TRBJ2-1,TRBD2,TRBV7-9
CASSNDRERGNQPQHF,TRBJ1-5,TRBD1,TRBV9
CASSQDFPGVETQYF,TRBJ2-5,-,TRBV4-3
CSVAVFNYGYTF,TRBJ1-2,-,TRBV29-1
CASSYDRGRQPQHF,TRBJ1-5,TRBD1,TRBV2
CASSPLTGEQYF,TRBJ2-7,-,TRBV28
CASSPPRGQGANEQYF,TRBJ2-7,TRBD1,TRBV7-2
CAGSSNEQFF,TRBJ2-1,-,TRBV30
CASSQAEGNFYNEQFF,TRBJ2-1,-,TRBV14
CASSVGGSSGANVLTF,TRBJ2-6,TRBD2,TRBV9
CASSSRGATNEKLFF,TRBJ1-4,-,TRBV9
CAWKWDRTEAFF,TRBJ1-1,-,TRBV30
CASSGTSGTGELFF,TRBJ2-2,TRBD2,TRBV18
CASSLSGGPTDTQYF,TRBJ2-3,TRBD2,TRBV7-7
CASSLTSGRVDEQFF,TRBJ2-1,TRBD2,TRBV18
CASSLGLSSYNEQFF,TRBJ2-1,-,TRBV7-2
CASSLERPGRDTQYF,TRBJ2-3,-,TRBV5-1
CAWRDTNSPLHF,TRBJ1-6,-,TRBV30
CASSPQDYEQYF,TRBJ2-7,-,TRBV7-2
CASLTGTGDNEQFF,TRBJ2-1,TRBD1,TRBV18
CAWGGLSYEQYF,TRBJ2-7,-,TRBV30
CAWRRGFTDTQYF,TRBJ2-3,-,TRBV30
CAWSPPGPTGGQYF,TRBJ2-7,-,TRBV30
CASSQTGTGEETQYF,TRBJ2-5,TRBD1,TRBV5-5
CASSKPGGPNTEAFF,TRBJ1-1,-,TRBV13
CASSDLRYEQYF,TRBJ2-7,-,TRBV25-1
CASSQESLAGSNEQFF,TRBJ2-1,TRBD2,TRBV4-1
CSAGTASEQYF,TRBJ2-7,TRBD1,TRBV20-1
CASSPGQGSYSNQPQHF,TRBJ1-5,TRBD1,TRBV2
CSVESGQGFTTGEFF,TRBJ2-1,TRBD1,TRBV29-1
CASSLEGGGGVDTQYF,TRBJ2-3,-,TRBV28
CASNPMLRGPYNEQFF,TRBJ2-1,-,TRBV25-1
CASSPGGNPYEQYF,TRBJ2-7,-,TRBV5-1
CASSPSGEDAYEQYF,TRBJ2-7,-,TRBV7-6
CASGGVGSSGNTIYF,TRBJ1-3,-,TRBV23-1
CSVERLAGEQYF,TRBJ2-7,TRBD2,TRBV29-1
CASSVVSSRTDTQYF,TRBJ2-3,-,TRBV9
CASSVGSSGSYEQYF,TRBJ2-7,TRBD2,TRBV9
CASREAAGTSGYNEQFF,TRBJ2-1,TRBD2,TRBV7-6
CASSRFGSGDEQFF,TRBJ2-1,-,TRBV11-2